This T cell receptor beta chain was observed in a study of T-cell memory formation after mild COVID-19 (dated by TCRdb to the early 2020s). For context, the study as a whole: TCR sequence clusters from the two donors were found to be largely donor specific. Two young, previously healthy adult volunteers made up the cohort, one male and one female. Longitudinal TCRalpha and TCRbeta repertoire sequencing tracked T-cell clones expanding and contracting after mild COVID-19 in a couple of donors.

Ficoll-Paque density gradient centrifugation was the method used to isolate PBMCs. Broad study findings and their caveats: The study covered only a couple of mild cases, and larger cohorts including severe cases with pre-infection samples were considered necessary. Whether the second-wave clones peaking on day 37 were SARS-CoV-2 specific was not confirmed. Some responding clones were detected in pre-infection memory, suggesting pre-existing cross-reactive memory T cells joined the SARS-CoV-2 response. Contracting CD4+ clones turned up mainly in the CM and EM memory subsets, whereas EMRA was where CD8+ clones were enriched. Clones that contracted from day 15 to 85 showed balanced CD4/CD8 phenotypes, whereas a second wave of clones that expanded from day 15 to 37 leaned towards CD4+.

The data were produced on an Illumina NovaSeq 6000. TCRalpha and TCRbeta cDNA libraries were constructed by 5'RACE with constant-segment primers, with sample barcodes and unique molecular identifiers being introduced. RNA was extracted from every sample with Trizol reagent. The libraries were amplified in two PCR steps, and the second step added a second sample barcode and Illumina TruSeq adapters. Sequencing of the libraries was done on an Illumina NovaSeq, producing 2 x 150 bp paired-end reads. Per the source publication's procedure: The reads were demultiplexed and collapsed into UMI-guided consensus sequences using migec v1.2.7. With mixcr v2.1.11, UMI consensuses were aligned to TRA and TRB V and J templates and assembled into clonotypes. A clonotype was counted as expanded or contracted only if both edgeR and NoisET called the change significant, with noise models trained on biological replicates. edgeR calls used a false discovery rate-adjusted p below 0.01 and a log2 fold-change threshold of 1. As an exploratory analysis of dynamics, max-normalized trajectories of the 1000 most abundant clonotypes were examined with PCA combined with hierarchical clustering. Separately sequenced CD4+ and CD8+ repertoires were used to assign the CD4 or CD8 phenotype of responding clones. The public reads were reprocessed in TCRdb via fastp at Q25 and MiXCR, keeping in-frame beta chains. Rows merge per CDR3 protein into single entries with the most common DNA and genes. TCRdb's processing, not the authors', yielded these V and J calls. For this sample there are more than 400,000 distinct CDR3 sequences; 15% to 20% appear just once. The leading ten clones occupy 12% of the sample.

Concerning this clonotype itself: Its antigen is unknown. Nothing much larger sits one base from this clone, and base qualities are not available.

The sequence was obtained from an adult woman who had mild COVID-19 (a few samples of this study predate the infection). The sample titles of this study are shuffled in the database, so cell type and time point are left out; the donor was told from shared clones. The source material was PBMCs or a T cell subset sorted from them (not recorded which).

The nucleotide sequence reads TGCGCCAGCAGCGACCGCTCGGGCTCCTACAATGAGCAGTTCTTC. This codes for CASSDRSGSYNEQFF. Here the chain combines TRBV5-1 and TRBJ2-1; the D gene is unclear. V and J lose 4 bases and 0 bases, and a span of 11 bases separates them. Counted from cysteine to phenylalanine, this CDR3 has 15 amino acids. Left in the record is the CDR3 DNA by itself, 45 bases read in frame from the first base. CDR1 and CDR2, per the germline V gene, are SGHRS and YFSETQ.